Listed below are T cell receptor beta chains from one sample, sequenced in a study of blood T cells in healthy people across ages. TCRdb reanalysed the 5' RACE reads using MiXCR and keeps one entry per CDR3 protein. The data hold hundreds of thousands of distinct CDR3 sequences, with under 65% observed a single time. Sequencing was performed on blood. These receptors all stem from a man in his 60s in good health. CDR3s include the opening cysteine and the closing phenylalanine or tryptophan. Fields, in order: CDR3 length, J gene, D gene, V gene, clone size, CDR3 DNA, CDR3 protein. D genes are given only for firm matches. Where a row states a size, it is once, few, many or the class of an expanded clone; other rows omit it.

length: 14
J: TRBJ1-4
D: NA
V: TRBV10-3
size: few
DNA: TGTGCCATCAGCGAGAGGCAGGGAGGTGAAAAACTGTTTTTT
CDR3: CAISERQGGEKLFF

length: 16
J: TRBJ2-6
D: NA
V: TRBV19
size: NA
DNA: TGTGCCAGTAGTATAAACGGCGACTCGGGGGCCAACGTCCTGACTTTC
CDR3: CASSINGDSGANVLTF

length: 13
J: TRBJ1-2
D: NA
V: TRBV7-2
size: NA
DNA: TGTGCCAGCAGTACCGGGGCGGACTATGGCTACACCTTC
CDR3: CASSTGADYGYTF

length: 14
J: TRBJ2-5
D: NA
V: TRBV20-1
size: few
DNA: TGCAGTGCTAGAGGTCTTAGCGCGACGGAGACCCAGTACTTC
CDR3: CSARGLSATETQYF

length: 16
J: TRBJ2-5
D: TRBD1
V: TRBV7-8
size: few
DNA: TGTGCCAGCAGCCAGAGACAGGGGAATCTCCAAGAGACCCAGTACTTC
CDR3: CASSQRQGNLQETQYF

length: 14
J: TRBJ1-2
D: NA
V: TRBV12-5
size: NA
DNA: TGTGCTAGTGGCCTGACAGGTGCCCCCTATGGCTACACCTTC
CDR3: CASGLTGAPYGYTF

length: 14
J: TRBJ2-5
D: TRBD2
V: TRBV6-1
size: few
DNA: TGTGCCAGCAGTGGACTAGCGGGGGTGGGAGAGCAGTACTTC
CDR3: CASSGLAGVGEQYF

length: 14
J: TRBJ2-7
D: TRBD2
V: TRBV20-1
size: NA
DNA: TGCAGTGCTAGAGATGGGATAGCGGGTTACGAGCAGTACTTC
CDR3: CSARDGIAGYEQYF

length: 15
J: TRBJ2-1
D: NA
V: TRBV5-1
size: NA
DNA: TGCGCCAGCAGCTTGGGGGTATCCCTTCGGAATGAGCAGTTCTTC
CDR3: CASSLGVSLRNEQFF

length: 15
J: TRBJ2-1
D: NA
V: TRBV5-1
size: NA
DNA: TGCGCCAGCAGCTTGGCGGCGACTAGTTTTAATGAGCAGTTCTTC
CDR3: CASSLAATSFNEQFF

length: 13
J: TRBJ2-1
D: TRBD1
V: TRBV7-2
size: NA
DNA: TGTGCCAGCAGCTTAAAGGGGGCGGCGGGGCAGTTCTTC
CDR3: CASSLKGAAGQFF

length: 11
J: TRBJ1-2
D: NA
V: TRBV7-9
size: NA
DNA: TGTGCCAGCAGCTTATTGGACAGCTACACCTTC
CDR3: CASSLLDSYTF

length: 14
J: TRBJ2-4
D: NA
V: TRBV29-1
size: few
DNA: TGCAGCGTTGAGGAGGGTGGGGGGCTAAACATTCAGTACTTC
CDR3: CSVEEGGGLNIQYF

length: 14
J: TRBJ2-5
D: TRBD1
V: TRBV5-1
size: NA
DNA: TGCGCCAGCAGCGTTACGACAGGGCAAGAGACCCAGTACTTC
CDR3: CASSVTTGQETQYF

length: 14
J: TRBJ2-5
D: NA
V: TRBV3-1
size: NA
DNA: TGTGCCAGCAGCCAGTATGGGGTACGCGGGACCCAGTACTTC
CDR3: CASSQYGVRGTQYF

length: 15
J: TRBJ1-2
D: NA
V: TRBV20-1
size: NA
DNA: TGCAGTGCTAGAGATTCAGACAGCATATTCTATGGCTACACCTTC
CDR3: CSARDSDSIFYGYTF

length: 15
J: TRBJ2-5
D: TRBD2
V: TRBV7-2
size: few
DNA: TGTGCCAGCAGCATGAACGGACTAGGTGCGGAGACCCAGTACTTC
CDR3: CASSMNGLGAETQYF

length: 14
J: TRBJ2-7
D: NA
V: TRBV3-1
size: NA
DNA: TGTGCCAGCAGCCAGCGGGGGCAGCTCTACGAGCAGTACTTC
CDR3: CASSQRGQLYEQYF

length: 16
J: TRBJ2-1
D: TRBD2
V: TRBV25-1
size: NA
DNA: TGTGCCAGCAGTGAGTCTAGCGGGGGGCTTACCTACGAGCAGTTCTTC
CDR3: CASSESSGGLTYEQFF

length: 15
J: TRBJ2-4
D: TRBD2
V: TRBV6-2/TRBV6-3
size: NA
DNA: TGTGCCAGCAATGACGGGGGGGTACCCAAAAACATTCAGTACTTC
CDR3: CASNDGGVPKNIQYF

length: 13
J: TRBJ1-2
D: NA
V: TRBV5-1
size: NA
DNA: TGCGCCAGCAGCCGGGGGTCGGACTATGGCTACACCTTC
CDR3: CASSRGSDYGYTF

length: 12
J: TRBJ2-1
D: NA
V: TRBV12-3/TRBV12-4
size: few
DNA: TGTGCCAGCAGTTTCCGAGGTGGCGAGCAGTTCTTC
CDR3: CASSFRGGEQFF

length: 15
J: TRBJ2-7
D: NA
V: TRBV6-5
size: NA
DNA: TGTGCCAGCAGTTACCGCGGCAGGCCGACCTACGAGCAGTACTTC
CDR3: CASSYRGRPTYEQYF

length: 16
J: TRBJ2-7
D: TRBD2
V: TRBV4-2
size: few
DNA: TGTGCCAGCAGCCCCCTTACTAGCGGTAGCTCCTACGAGCAGTACTTC
CDR3: CASSPLTSGSSYEQYF

length: 15
J: TRBJ2-4
D: NA
V: TRBV3-1
size: NA
DNA: TGTACCAGCAGCCAAGATCGAACAGGCCCCAACATTCAGTACTTC
CDR3: CTSSQDRTGPNIQYF

length: 13
J: TRBJ1-1
D: NA
V: TRBV5-1
size: NA
DNA: TGCGCCAGCAGCTTGGCCATGGGCAGGGAAGCTTTCTTT
CDR3: CASSLAMGREAFF

length: 14
J: TRBJ1-2
D: NA
V: TRBV18
size: NA
DNA: TGTGCCAGCTCACCAAGGGACCGACGAGGGGGCTACACCTTC
CDR3: CASSPRDRRGGYTF

length: 16
J: TRBJ2-3
D: TRBD2
V: TRBV7-7
size: NA
DNA: TGTGCCAGCAGCTTGGGGTCGGGGGGGGCTGTAGATACGCAGTATTTT
CDR3: CASSLGSGGAVDTQYF

length: 13
J: TRBJ1-2
D: NA
V: TRBV9
size: few
DNA: TGTGCCAGCAGCGACAGGGACCTCTATGGCTACACCTTC
CDR3: CASSDRDLYGYTF

length: 17
J: TRBJ2-3
D: NA
V: TRBV29-1
size: NA
DNA: TGCAGCGTGGGACCCGGTCGCCTTCCCCTCATCACAGATACGCAGTATTTT
CDR3: CSVGPGRLPLITDTQYF

length: 15
J: TRBJ2-3
D: NA
V: TRBV4-3
size: few
DNA: TGCGCCAGCAGCCAAGGTTGGGGTAGCACAGATACGCAGTATTTT
CDR3: CASSQGWGSTDTQYF

length: 16
J: TRBJ2-5
D: TRBD2
V: TRBV15
size: few
DNA: TGTGCCACCAGCCTAGGACTAGCGGGGCACCAAGAGACCCAGTACTTC
CDR3: CATSLGLAGHQETQYF

length: 16
J: TRBJ2-5
D: NA
V: TRBV5-8
size: NA
DNA: TGTGCCAGCAGCTTGGCCGGGAGCGTACAACAAGAGACCCAGTACTTC
CDR3: CASSLAGSVQQETQYF